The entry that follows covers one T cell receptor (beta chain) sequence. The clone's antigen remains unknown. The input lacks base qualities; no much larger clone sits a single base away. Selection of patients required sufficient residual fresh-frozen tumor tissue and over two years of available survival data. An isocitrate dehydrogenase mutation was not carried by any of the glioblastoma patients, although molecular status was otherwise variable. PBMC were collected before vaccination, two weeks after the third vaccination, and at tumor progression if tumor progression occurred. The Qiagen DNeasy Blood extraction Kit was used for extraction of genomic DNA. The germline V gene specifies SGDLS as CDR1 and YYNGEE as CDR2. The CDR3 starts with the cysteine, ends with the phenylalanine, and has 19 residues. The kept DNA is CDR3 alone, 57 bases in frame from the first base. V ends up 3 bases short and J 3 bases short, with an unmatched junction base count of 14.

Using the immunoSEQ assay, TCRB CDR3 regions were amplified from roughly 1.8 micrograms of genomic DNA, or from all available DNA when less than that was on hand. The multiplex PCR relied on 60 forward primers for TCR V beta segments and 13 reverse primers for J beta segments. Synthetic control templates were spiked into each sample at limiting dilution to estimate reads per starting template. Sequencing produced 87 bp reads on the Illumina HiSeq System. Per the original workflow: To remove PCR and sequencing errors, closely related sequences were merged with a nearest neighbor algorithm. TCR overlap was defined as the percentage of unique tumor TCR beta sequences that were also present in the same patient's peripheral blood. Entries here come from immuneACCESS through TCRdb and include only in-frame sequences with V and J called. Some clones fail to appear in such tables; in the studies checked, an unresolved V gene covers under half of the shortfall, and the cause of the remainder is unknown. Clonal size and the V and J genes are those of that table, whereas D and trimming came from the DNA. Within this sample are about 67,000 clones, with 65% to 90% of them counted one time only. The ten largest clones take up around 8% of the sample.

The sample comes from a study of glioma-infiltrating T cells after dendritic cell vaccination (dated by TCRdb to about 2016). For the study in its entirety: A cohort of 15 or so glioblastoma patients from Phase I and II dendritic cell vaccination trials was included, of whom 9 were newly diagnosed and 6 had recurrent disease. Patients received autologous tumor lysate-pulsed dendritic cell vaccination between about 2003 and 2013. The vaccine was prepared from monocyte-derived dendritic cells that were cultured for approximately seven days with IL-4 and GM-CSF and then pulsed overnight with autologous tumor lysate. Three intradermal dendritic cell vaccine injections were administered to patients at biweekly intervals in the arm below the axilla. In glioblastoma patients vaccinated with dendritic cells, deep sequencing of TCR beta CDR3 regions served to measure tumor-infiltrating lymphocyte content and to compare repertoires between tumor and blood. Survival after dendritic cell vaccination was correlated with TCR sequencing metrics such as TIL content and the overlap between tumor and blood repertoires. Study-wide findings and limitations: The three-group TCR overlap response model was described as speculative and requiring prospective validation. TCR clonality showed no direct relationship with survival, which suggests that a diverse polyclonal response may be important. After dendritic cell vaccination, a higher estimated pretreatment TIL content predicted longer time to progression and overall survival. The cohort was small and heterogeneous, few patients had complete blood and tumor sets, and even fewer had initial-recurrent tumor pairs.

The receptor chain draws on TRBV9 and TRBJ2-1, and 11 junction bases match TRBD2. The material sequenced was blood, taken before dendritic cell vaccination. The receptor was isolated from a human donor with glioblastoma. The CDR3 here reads CASSGHLGLAGGDYNEQFF. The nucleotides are TGTGCCAGCAGCGGCCACCTGGGGCTAGCGGGGGGTGACTACAATGAGCAGTTCTTC. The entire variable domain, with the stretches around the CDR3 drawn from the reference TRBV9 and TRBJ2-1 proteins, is DSGVTQTPKHLITATGQRVTLRCSPRSGDLSVYWYQQSLDQGLQFLIQYYNGEERAKGNILERFSAQQFPDLHSELNLSSLELGDSALYFCASSGHLGLAGGDYNEQFFGPGTRLTVL.